The subject of this entry is one TCR beta chain. The table lists this clonotype with many counts. No antigen is known for it. Base qualities are not recorded, but no much larger clone differs from it by a single base. Library construction relied on 5' RACE. The sequencing machine was an Illumina HiSeq 2000. A universal primer binding site was introduced by template switching, and a unique molecular identifier was present in the final cDNA, enabling accurate counting of TCR cDNA molecules. Specific primers in the conserved constant-segment region were used to synthesize first-strand cDNA for TCR alpha and beta chains. To control for contamination, each cDNA library was double barcoded with a SMART-Mk sample barcode plus Illumina barcodes. TruSeq adapter sequences and Illumina sample barcodes were added in two successive PCR steps. The Illumina HiSeq platform was used with custom primers to sequence TCR alpha and beta cDNA libraries. Under the source paper's analysis protocol: MiGEC was used to process raw reads and extract unique molecular identifiers, and MiXCR was used to find CDR3 positions. For each individual, recombination models were inferred using an EM algorithm with the repgenHMM and IGoR tools. Shared clonotype analysis was performed with the tcR package in R, normalizing sharing by the product of cloneset sizes. To study raw recombination without the effects of thymic and clonal selection, out-of-frame nonproductive sequences were analyzed. TCRdb reprocessed the public reads (quality trimming at Q25 with fastp, clone calling with MiXCR) and kept in-frame beta chains. Every entry covers one CDR3 protein and lists the most common genes and DNA from its rows. The authors' filters were not applied to this entry. The sample has over 200,000 distinct CDR3 sequences on record, 6.5% of them singletons. Of the sample, 13% to 15% falls within the top ten clones.

The sample belongs to a study of identical twins (dated by TCRdb to about 2016). Regarding the study in general: The study deep-sequenced TCR alpha and beta repertoires from monozygotic twins, unrelated adults of various ages and cord blood to test whether fetal clonotypes persist. Replicate twin experiments were performed at different times using different library preparation protocols to rule out contamination. Overall study results and their limits: Out-of-frame TCR alpha sharing in monozygotic twins was systematically underestimated by recombination models, whereas sharing between unrelated individuals was in agreement with the recombination models. Abundant cord blood beta clonotypes carried fewer insertions; young adult naive repertoires showed a weaker similar trend, while memory repertoires showed none. Compared with coincidental sharing between unrelated individuals, out-of-frame TCR alpha sequences shared between twins had an excess of sequences with low generation probability. In beta out-of-frame sequences, excess twin sharing was weaker, because having fewer shared sequences lowered the signal-to-noise ratio. Invariant T cells such as MAIT and iNKT could partly confound zero-insertion analyses, though diverse VJ usage argued against this for most clonotypes. Because the same donors could not be followed over many years, the conclusions depended on cross-sectional statistical analysis.

The CDR3 runs 15 amino acids, cysteine and phenylalanine included. The entry retains the CDR3 DNA only, 45 bases that are in frame from base 1. Ends trimmed: V by 5 bases, J by 5 bases; bases unmatched to a gene: 8. Every donor in the study was a healthy Caucasian. Three pairs of female monozygotic twins, all aged 18 to 29 years, made up the twin cohort. Positive isolation kits from Invitrogen were used to isolate CD4+ and CD8+ T cell populations. These same records also appear under a second study, on T cells expressing NK-cell markers. As that second paper reports: TCR beta-chain repertoires were profiled in sorted CD3+CD56+NKG2C+, CD3+CD56+NKG2C- and CD3+CD56-NKG2C+ T-cell subsets from fewer than 10 donors. Among the eight sequenced donors, only one was HCMV-seronegative, while the other seven were HCMV-seropositive. To restrict sorting to alphabetaTCR-expressing T cells, an anti-gammadeltaTCR antibody was added in several experiments. In over five donors, the dominant CD3+CD56+NKG2C+ clonotypes were found to rank among the top 10 CD8+ clonotypes and to make up roughly 1.0-7.0% of CD8+ T cells. Those dominant clonotypes were again the most abundant among CD3+CD56-NKG2C+ cells in a few donors, at roughly 28.3-60.1%. Whether the expanded NKG2C-expressing T cell clones were specific for HCMV antigens was left unclear. Randomly selected healthy volunteers, three men and five women, were used as the eight sequenced donors. HCMV-specific IgG was detected in serum with a commercial ELISA kit to determine HCMV serostatus. MIGEC was used to demultiplex reads and group reads by UMI, and MiTCR was used to assemble and quantify clonotypes. To exclude erroneous sequences, any TCR cDNA sequence not supported by at least two reads was discarded. Downstream repertoire analysis used the tcR package, and clonotypes were matched across fractions by CDR3 nucleotide sequence plus V segment. Antigen specificity was annotated against VDJdb with VDJmatch, allowing one amino acid substitution in CDR3.

The chain is assembled from TRBV12-3 or TRBV12-4 and TRBJ1-2, and 10 bases in between align with TRBD1. Sequenced sample: CD8+ T cells sorted from blood. This clonotype was obtained from a woman aged 18-29 years in good health. The DNA reads TGTGCCAGCAGTCCCAAGACAGGGGGCCGTTATGGCTACACCTTC. Protein translation: CASSPKTGGRYGYTF.